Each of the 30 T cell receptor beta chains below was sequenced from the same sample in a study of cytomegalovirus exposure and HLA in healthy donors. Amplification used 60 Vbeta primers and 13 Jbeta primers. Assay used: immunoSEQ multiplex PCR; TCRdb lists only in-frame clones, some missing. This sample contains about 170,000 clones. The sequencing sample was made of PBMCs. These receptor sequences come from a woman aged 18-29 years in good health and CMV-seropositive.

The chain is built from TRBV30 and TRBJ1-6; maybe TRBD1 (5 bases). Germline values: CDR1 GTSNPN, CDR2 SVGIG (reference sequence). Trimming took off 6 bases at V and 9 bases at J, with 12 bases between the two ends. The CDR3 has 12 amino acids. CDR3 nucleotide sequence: TGTGCCTGCAGGGCTTCAGTTTCACCCCTCCACTTT. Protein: CACRASVSPLHF.

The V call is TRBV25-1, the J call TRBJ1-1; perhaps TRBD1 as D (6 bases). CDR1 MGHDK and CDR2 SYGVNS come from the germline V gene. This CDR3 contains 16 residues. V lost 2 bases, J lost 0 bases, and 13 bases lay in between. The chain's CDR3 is CASSEGGRTMNTEAFF. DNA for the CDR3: TGTGCCAGCAGTGAAGGGGGCAGGACAATGAACACTGAAGCTTTCTTT.

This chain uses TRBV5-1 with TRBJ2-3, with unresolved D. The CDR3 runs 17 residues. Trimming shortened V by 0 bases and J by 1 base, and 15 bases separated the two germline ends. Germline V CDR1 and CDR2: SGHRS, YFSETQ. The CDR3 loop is CASSLGPAVVGTDTQYF. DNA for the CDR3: TGCGCCAGCAGCTTGGGACCTGCGGTGGTGGGCACAGATACGCAGTATTTT.

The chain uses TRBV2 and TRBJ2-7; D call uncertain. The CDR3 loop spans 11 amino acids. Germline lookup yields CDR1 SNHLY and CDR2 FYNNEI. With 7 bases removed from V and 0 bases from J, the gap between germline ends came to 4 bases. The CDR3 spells CASTYSYEQYF. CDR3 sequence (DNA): TGTGCCAGCACCTACTCCTACGAGCAGTACTTC.

The CDR3 sequence: CASSTLVAERGIGTNEKLFF. The CDR3 bases are TGCGCCAGCAGTACCCTGGTCGCGGAGAGGGGGATCGGAACTAATGAAAAACTGTTTTTT. The rearrangement uses TRBV4-3 and TRBJ1-4, with D possibly TRBD1 on 6 matching bases. The CDR3 totals 20 residues. The germline gives CDR1 LGHNA, CDR2 YSLEER. V was clipped by 6 bases and J by 1 base, with 27 bases between them.

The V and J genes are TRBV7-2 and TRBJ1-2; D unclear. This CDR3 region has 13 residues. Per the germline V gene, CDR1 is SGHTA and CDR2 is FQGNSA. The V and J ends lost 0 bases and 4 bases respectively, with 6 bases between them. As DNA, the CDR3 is TGTGCCAGCAGCTTAGCTAGCTCCTATGGCTACACCTTC. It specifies CASSLASSYGYTF.

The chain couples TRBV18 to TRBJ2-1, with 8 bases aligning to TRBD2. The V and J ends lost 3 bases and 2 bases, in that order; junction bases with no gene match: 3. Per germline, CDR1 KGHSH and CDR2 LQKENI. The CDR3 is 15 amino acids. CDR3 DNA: TGTGCCAGCTCACCGCTTAGCGGGGCCTACAATGAGCAGTTCTTC. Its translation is CASSPLSGAYNEQFF.

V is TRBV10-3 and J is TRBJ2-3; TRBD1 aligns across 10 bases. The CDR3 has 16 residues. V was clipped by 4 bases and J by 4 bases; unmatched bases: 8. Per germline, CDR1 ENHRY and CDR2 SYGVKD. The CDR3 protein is CAISGSDRGPADTQYF. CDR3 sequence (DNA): TGTGCCATCAGTGGGAGCGACAGGGGGCCTGCAGATACGCAGTATTTT.

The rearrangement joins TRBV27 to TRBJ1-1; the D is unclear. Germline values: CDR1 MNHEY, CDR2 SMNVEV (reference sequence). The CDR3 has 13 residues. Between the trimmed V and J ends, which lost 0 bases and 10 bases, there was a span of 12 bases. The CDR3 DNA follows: TGTGCCAGCAGTTTATCGAGGCCAGCCGTAGCTTTCTTT. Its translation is CASSLSRPAVAFF.

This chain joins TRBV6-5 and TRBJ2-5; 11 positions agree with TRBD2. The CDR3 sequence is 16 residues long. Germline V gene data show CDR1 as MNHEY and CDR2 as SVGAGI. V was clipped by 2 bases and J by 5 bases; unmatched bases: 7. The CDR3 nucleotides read TGTGCCAGCAGTTACCTACTAGCGGGAGAGGGCGAGACCCAGTACTTC. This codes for CASSYLLAGEGETQYF.

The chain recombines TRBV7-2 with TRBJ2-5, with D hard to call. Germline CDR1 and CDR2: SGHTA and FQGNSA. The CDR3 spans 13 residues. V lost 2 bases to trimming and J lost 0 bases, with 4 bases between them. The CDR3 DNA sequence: TGTGCCAGCAGCTTACGGTACCAAGAGACCCAGTACTTC. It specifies CASSLRYQETQYF.

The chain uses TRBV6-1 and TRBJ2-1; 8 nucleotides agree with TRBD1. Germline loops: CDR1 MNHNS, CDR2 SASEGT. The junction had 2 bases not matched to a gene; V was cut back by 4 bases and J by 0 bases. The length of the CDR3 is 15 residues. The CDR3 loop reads CASSVQGGSYNEQFF. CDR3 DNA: TGTGCCAGCAGTGTACAGGGGGGCTCCTACAATGAGCAGTTCTTC.

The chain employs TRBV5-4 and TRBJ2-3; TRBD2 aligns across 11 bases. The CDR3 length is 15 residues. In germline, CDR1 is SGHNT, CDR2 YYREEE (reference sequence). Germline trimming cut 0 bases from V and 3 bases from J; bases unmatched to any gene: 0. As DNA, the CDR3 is TGTGCCAGCAGCTTGGGGACTAGCGGGACAGATACGCAGTATTTT. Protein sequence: CASSLGTSGTDTQYF. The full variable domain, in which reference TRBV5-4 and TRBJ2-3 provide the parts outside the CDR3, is ETGVTQSPTHLIKTRGQQVTLRCSSQSGHNTVSWYQQALGQGPQFIFQYYREEENGRGNFPPRFSGLQFPNYSSELNVNALELDDSALYLCASSLGTSGTDTQYFGPGTRLTVL.

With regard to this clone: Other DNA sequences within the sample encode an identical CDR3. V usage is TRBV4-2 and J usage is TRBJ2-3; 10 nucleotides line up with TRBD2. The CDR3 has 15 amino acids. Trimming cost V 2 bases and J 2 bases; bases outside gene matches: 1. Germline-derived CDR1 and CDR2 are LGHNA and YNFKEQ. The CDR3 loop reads CASSQLAGVTDTQYF. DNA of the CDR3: TGTGCCAGCAGCCAACTAGCGGGGGTCACAGATACGCAGTATTTT.

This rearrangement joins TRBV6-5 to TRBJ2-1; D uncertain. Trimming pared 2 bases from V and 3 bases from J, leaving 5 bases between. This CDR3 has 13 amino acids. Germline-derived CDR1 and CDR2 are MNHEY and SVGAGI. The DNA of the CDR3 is TGTGCCAGCAGTTACAACGGCTACAATGAGCAGTTCTTC. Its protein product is CASSYNGYNEQFF.

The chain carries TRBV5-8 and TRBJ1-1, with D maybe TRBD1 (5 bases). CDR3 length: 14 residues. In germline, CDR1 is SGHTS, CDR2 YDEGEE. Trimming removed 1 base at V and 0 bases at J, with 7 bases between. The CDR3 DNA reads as TGTGCCAGCAGCTTGCAACAGGTGAACACTGAAGCTTTCTTT. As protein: CASSLQQVNTEAFF.

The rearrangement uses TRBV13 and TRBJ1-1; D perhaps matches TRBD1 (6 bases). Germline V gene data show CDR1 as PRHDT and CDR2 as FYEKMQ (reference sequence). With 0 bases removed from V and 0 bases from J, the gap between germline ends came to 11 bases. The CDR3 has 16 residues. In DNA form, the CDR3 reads TGTGCCAGCAGCTTAGGGGACAGAGATATGAACACTGAAGCTTTCTTT. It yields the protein CASSLGDRDMNTEAFF.

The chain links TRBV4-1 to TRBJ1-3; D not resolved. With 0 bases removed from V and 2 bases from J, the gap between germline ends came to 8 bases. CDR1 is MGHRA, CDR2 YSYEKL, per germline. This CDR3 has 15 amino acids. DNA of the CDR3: TGCGCCAGCAGCCAAGATTCAGTGGCTGGAAACACCATATATTTT. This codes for CASSQDSVAGNTIYF.

In nucleotides, the CDR3 is TGTGCCAGCAGCTCCTCCGGGAACTATGGCTACACCTTC. As protein: CASSSSGNYGYTF. This chain connects TRBV11-2 to TRBJ1-2; D uncertain. Trimming took off 4 bases at V and 2 bases at J, with 8 bases between the two ends. CDR3 length: 13 amino acids. Germline V gives CDR1 SGHAT, CDR2 FQNNGV.

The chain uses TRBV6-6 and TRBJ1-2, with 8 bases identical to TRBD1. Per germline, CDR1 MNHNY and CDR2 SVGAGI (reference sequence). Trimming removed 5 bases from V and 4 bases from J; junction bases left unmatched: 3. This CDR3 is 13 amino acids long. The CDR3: CASSPTGVYGYTF. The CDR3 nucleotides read TGTGCCAGCAGTCCGACAGGGGTCTATGGCTACACCTTC.

CDR3 coding DNA: TGTGCCTGGAGTGTACGTCGGGACGAGCAGTACTTC. Encoded protein: CAWSVRRDEQYF. The rearrangement joins TRBV30 to TRBJ2-7; D unclear. V was shortened by 0 bases and J by 5 bases, with 8 bases between the two germline ends. The length of the CDR3 is 12 residues. Germline-derived CDR1 and CDR2 are GTSNPN and SVGIG (reference sequence).

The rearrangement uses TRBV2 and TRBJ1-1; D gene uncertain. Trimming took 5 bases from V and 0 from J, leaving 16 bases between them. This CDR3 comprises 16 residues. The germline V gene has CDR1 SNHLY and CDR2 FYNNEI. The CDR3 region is CASSPLEARLNTEAFF. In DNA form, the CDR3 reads TGTGCCAGCAGTCCTCTAGAGGCCCGATTGAACACTGAAGCTTTCTTT.

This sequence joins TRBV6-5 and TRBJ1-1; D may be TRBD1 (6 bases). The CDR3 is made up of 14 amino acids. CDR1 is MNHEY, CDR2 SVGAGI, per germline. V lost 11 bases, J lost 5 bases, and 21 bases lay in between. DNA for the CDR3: TGTGCCTCTCATGGGGGCAGTCGGAGGACTGAAGCTTTCTTT. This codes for CASHGGSRRTEAFF.

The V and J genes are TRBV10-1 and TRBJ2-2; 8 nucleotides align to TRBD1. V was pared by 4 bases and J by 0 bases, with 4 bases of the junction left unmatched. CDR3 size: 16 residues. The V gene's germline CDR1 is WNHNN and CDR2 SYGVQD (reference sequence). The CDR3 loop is CASSAMGQANTGELFF. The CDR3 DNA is TGCGCCAGCAGTGCCATGGGACAGGCGAACACCGGGGAGCTGTTTTTT.

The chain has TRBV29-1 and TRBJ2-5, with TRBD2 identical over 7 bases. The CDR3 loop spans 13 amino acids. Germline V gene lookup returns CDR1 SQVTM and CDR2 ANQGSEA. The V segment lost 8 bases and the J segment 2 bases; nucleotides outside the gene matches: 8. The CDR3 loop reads CSLGGGIQETQYF. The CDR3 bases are TGCAGCCTTGGGGGGGGGATTCAAGAGACCCAGTACTTC.

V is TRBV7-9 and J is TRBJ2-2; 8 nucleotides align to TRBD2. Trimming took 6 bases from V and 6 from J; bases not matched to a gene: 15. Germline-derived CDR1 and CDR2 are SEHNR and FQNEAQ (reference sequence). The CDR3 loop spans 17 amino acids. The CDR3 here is CASSPQQGLVHAGELFF. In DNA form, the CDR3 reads TGTGCCAGCAGTCCTCAACAGGGACTAGTACACGCCGGGGAGCTGTTTTTT.

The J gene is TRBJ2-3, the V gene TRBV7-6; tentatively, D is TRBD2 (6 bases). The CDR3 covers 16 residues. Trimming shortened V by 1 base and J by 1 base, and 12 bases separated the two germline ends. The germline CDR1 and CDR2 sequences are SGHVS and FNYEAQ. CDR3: CASSLVGGGGTDTQYF. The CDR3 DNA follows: TGTGCCAGCAGCTTAGTGGGAGGTGGAGGCACAGATACGCAGTATTTT.

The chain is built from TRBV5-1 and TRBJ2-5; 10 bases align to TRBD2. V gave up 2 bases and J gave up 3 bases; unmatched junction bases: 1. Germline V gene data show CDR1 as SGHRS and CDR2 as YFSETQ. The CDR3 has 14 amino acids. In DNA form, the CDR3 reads TGCGCCAGCAGCTTCCTAGCGGGAGAAGAGACCCAGTACTTC. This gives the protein CASSFLAGEETQYF.

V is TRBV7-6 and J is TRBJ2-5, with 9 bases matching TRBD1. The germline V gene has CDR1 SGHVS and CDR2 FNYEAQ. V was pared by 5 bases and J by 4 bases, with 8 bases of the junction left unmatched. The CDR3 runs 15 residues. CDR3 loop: CASSPTGTGLETQYF. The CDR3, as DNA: TGTGCCAGCAGCCCCACCGGGACAGGGTTAGAGACCCAGTACTTC.

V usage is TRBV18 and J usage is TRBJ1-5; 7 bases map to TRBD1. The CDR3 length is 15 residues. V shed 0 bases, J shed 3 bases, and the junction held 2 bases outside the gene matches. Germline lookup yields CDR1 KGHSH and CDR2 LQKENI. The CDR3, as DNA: TGTGCCAGCTCACCACCGACAGGGTACAATCAGCCCCAGCATTTT. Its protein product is CASSPPTGYNQPQHF.